The source of this TCR beta chain is a study of cytomegalovirus exposure and HLA in healthy donors. V dropped 5 bases and J dropped 0 bases, with 10 bases sitting between them. CDR1 is SGHTA and CDR2 is FQGNSA in the germline V gene. This CDR3 is built from 14 residues. Study findings and constraints: After further analysis at a later stage, 16,951 TCR beta sequences were associated with HLA alleles at 0.05 false discovery rate.

Use of 60 Vbeta and 13 Jbeta primers characterized the PCR. Produced via immunoSEQ multiplex PCR; TCRdb's table is partial and in-frame only. The table shows 55,000 to 85,000 clones, with roughly two thirds occurring only once. As to this clone: Its antigen is currently unknown.

Input material: PBMCs. This receptor was taken from a woman between 45 and 60 years old in good health and CMV-seronegative. The chain employs TRBV7-2 and TRBJ1-1; D is undetermined. The CDR3 DNA reads TGTGCCAGCAGCCTGACTACCTTGAACACTGAAGCTTTCTTT. Translated, it gives CASSLTTLNTEAFF. The full variable domain, rest sourced from reference TRBV7-2 and TRBJ1-1, is GAGVSQSPSNKVTEKGKDVELRCDPISGHTALYWYRQSLGQGLEFLIYFQGNSAPDKSGLPSDRFSAERTGGSVSTLTIQRTQQEDSAVYLCASSLTTLNTEAFFGQGTRLTVV.